These 6 T cell receptor beta chains share one sample of origin, sequenced in a study of Graves' ophthalmopathy and Graves' hyperthyroidism. Scientists amplified the TCR beta CDR3 regions from RNA transcripts. RT-PCR in the first round used HTBI primers; a second-round multiplex PCR followed. TCRdb passed the multiplex PCR reads through MiXCR, listing each CDR3 protein once. The sample records about 1.1 million distinct CDR3 sequences, roughly 35% being singletons. Sequencing used peripheral blood or thyroid tissue (not recorded which). These receptors all stem from an adult man with Graves' hyperthyroidism.

V and J are TRBV20-1 and TRBJ2-7, with TRBD1 matching 8 bases. The trim removed 5 bases at V and 2 bases at J, leaving 5 bases unmatched. The CDR3 is 13 residues long. Per germline, CDR1 DFQATT and CDR2 SNEGSKA (reference sequence). The CDR3: CSAGGTGPYEQYF. CDR3 bases: TGCAGTGCTGGAGGGACAGGCCCCTACGAGCAGTACTTC.

The V and J genes are TRBV14 and TRBJ2-7; 7 nucleotides line up with TRBD2. Looked up from germline, CDR1 is SGHDN and CDR2 is FVKESK. V lost 0 bases to trimming and J lost 7 bases; unmatched junction nucleotides: 18. CDR3 size: 18 residues. The CDR3 protein is CASSQDRSEGGPTFEQYF. CDR3 nucleotide sequence: TGTGCCAGCAGCCAAGATCGTTCGGAGGGAGGGCCAACGTTTGAGCAGTACTTC.

The rearrangement links TRBV13 to TRBJ1-5; D call uncertain. Germline V gives CDR1 PRHDT, CDR2 FYEKMQ (reference sequence). This CDR3 has 15 residues. V lost 2 bases, J lost 2 bases, and 10 bases lay in between. The CDR3 DNA reads TGTGCCAGCAGCTTAATGGGCGGTGGCAATCAGCCCCAGCATTTT. It specifies CASSLMGGGNQPQHF.

The chain recombines TRBV10-3 with TRBJ1-3, with unresolved D. This CDR3 region has 12 residues. The V and J ends lost 3 bases and 11 bases respectively, with 11 bases between them. Germline CDR1 and CDR2: ENHRY and SYGVKD. The CDR3 spells CAISDNRFAIYF. CDR3 coding DNA: TGTGCCATCAGTGATAATAGGTTCGCCATATATTTT.

The chain links TRBV6-6 to TRBJ1-2; D may be TRBD1 (5 bases). V was trimmed by 5 bases and J by 3 bases, leaving 28 bases between them. The germline gives CDR1 MNHNY, CDR2 SVGAGI (reference sequence). CDR3 length: 19 residues. CDR3 region: CASSHAPGLGTGHHYGYTF. DNA of the CDR3: TGTGCCAGCAGTCACGCCCCAGGCCTTGGGACCGGCCATCACTATGGCTACACCTTC.

This clonotype was observed at least ten times. The chain links TRBV13 to TRBJ1-2, with 7 nucleotides matching TRBD1. The J segment lost 6 bases and the V segment lost 4 bases, leaving 8 bases of the junction unmatched. Germline loops: CDR1 PRHDT, CDR2 FYEKMQ (reference sequence). The CDR3 consists of 14 residues. The CDR3: CASSSTGTVHGYTF. The CDR3 nucleotides read TGTGCCAGCAGCTCTACCGGGACAGTACATGGCTACACCTTC.